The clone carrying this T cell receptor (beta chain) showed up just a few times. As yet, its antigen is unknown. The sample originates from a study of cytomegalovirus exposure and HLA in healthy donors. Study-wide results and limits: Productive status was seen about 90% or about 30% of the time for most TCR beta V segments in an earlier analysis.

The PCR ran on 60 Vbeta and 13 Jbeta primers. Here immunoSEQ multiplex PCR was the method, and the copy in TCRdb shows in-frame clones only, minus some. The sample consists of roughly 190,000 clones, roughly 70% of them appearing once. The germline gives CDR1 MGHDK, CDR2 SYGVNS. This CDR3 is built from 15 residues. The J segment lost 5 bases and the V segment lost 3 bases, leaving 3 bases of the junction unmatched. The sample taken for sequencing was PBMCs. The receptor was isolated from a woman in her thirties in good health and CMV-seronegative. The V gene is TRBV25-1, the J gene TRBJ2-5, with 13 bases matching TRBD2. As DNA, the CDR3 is TGTGCCAGCAGTGACTTGACTAGCGGGGGGGAGACCCAGTACTTC. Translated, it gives CASSDLTSGGETQYF.